This TCR beta chain emerged from a study of CD8 T cells in Susac syndrome. Overall study findings and caveats: Clonal expansion did not appear in Susac syndrome CD4+ T cell repertoires.

Random-hexamer reverse transcription was applied to about 0.5 to 1 ug RNA. Amplification of TCR beta CDR3 used immunoSEQ multiplex PCR across 54 Vbeta and 13 Jbeta. TCRdb called the immunoSEQ multiplex PCR reads again in MiXCR, with one record for every CDR3 protein. The sample includes more than 150,000 distinct CDR3 sequences, roughly 96% of them seen just once. In the case of this clonotype: The antigen is not known.

FACS enriched CD8+ TEMRA cells, while bulk CD8+ and CD4+ were negatively isolated. This CDR3 is 12 amino acids long. Per germline, CDR1 SQVTM and CDR2 ANQGSEA. The J segment lost 4 bases and the V segment lost 3 bases, leaving 1 base of the junction unmatched. The sample taken for sequencing was CD4+ T cells from PBMCs. The chain has TRBV29-1 and TRBJ2-5; 8 bases align to TRBD1. This TCR derives from a human donor with Susac syndrome. The chain's CDR3 is CSVDDRGETQYF. DNA for the CDR3: TGCAGCGTTGACGACAGGGGAGAGACCCAGTACTTC.